This TCR beta chain was identified during a study of blood T cells in healthy people across ages. A sample-barcoded 5' primer and a J-beta primer mix were used in a second PCR of about 7 to 11 cycles. Using its own MiXCR run on the 5' RACE reads, TCRdb lists one record per CDR3 protein. The data show about 1,400,000 distinct CDR3 sequences, approximately 42% seen once. There are 16 residues in the CDR3. J gave up 4 bases and V 3 bases, and 9 bases lay outside the gene matches. Looked up from germline, CDR1 is SQVTM and CDR2 is ANQGSEA. This clonotype has only a few counts. The clonotype comes from a woman aged 18-29 years in good health. The sample was blood. The chain links TRBV29-1 to TRBJ2-5, with TRBD2 identical over 12 bases. CDR3 nucleotide sequence: TGCAGCGTTGACGGACTAGCGGGACAGGCTGGAGAGACCCAGTACTTC. It encodes CSVDGLAGQAGETQYF. Together with reference TRBV29-1 and TRBJ2-5, the CDR3 gives the full variable domain: SAVISQKPSRDICQRGTSLTIQCQVDSQVTMMFWYRQQPGQSLTLIATANQGSEATYESGFVIDKFPISRPNLTFSTLTVSNMSPEDSSIYLCSVDGLAGQAGETQYFGPGTRLLVL.